These 26 T cell receptor beta chains were sequenced from one sample in a study of molecular identifiers for immune sequencing clone quantification. TCRdb re-analysed the PCR reads in MiXCR, keeping a single row per CDR3 protein. Of under 600,000 distinct CDR3 sequences listed, about 26% are singletons. Input material: naive CD8+ T cells from blood, with Jurkat cell RNA spiked in. As to subset: FACS-sorted CD8+CD4-CCR7+CD45RA+ naive T cells. The origin of the receptors is a human donor in good health. Some libraries in this study had Jurkat cell RNA spiked in.

The rearrangement uses TRBV10-2 and TRBJ2-7; 8 bases align to TRBD2. The CDR3 contains 14 residues. With V trimmed by 6 bases and J by 1 base, 5 bases remained unmatched. Germline CDR1 and CDR2: WSHSY and SAAADI. CDR3 in amino acids: CASRSGGSSYEQYF. In DNA, the CDR3 is TGCGCCAGCAGGTCGGGGGGGAGTTCCTACGAGCAGTACTTC.

This chain joins TRBV4-3 and TRBJ2-7; D is perhaps TRBD1 (6 bases). V lost 4 bases and J lost 3, with 13 bases in between. The germline V gene has CDR1 LGHNA and CDR2 YSLEER. The CDR3 sequence is 14 residues long. The CDR3 spells CASSLRTANYEQYF. CDR3 in DNA: TGCGCCAGCAGCCTCCGGACAGCCAACTACGAGCAGTACTTC.

This clonotype has just a few counts. This CDR3 reads CASSLVGGLSYNEQFF. The DNA for the CDR3 is TGCGCCAGCAGCTTAGTTGGGGGTCTTTCCTACAATGAGCAGTTCTTC. The chain links TRBV5-1 to TRBJ2-1; D might be TRBD1 or TRBD2, each matching 5 bases. Germline V lookup: CDR1 SGHRS, CDR2 YFSETQ. The CDR3 spans 16 residues. V was pared by 2 bases and J by 1 base, with 13 bases between.

To note about this clonotype: This may stem from a read error, because a much larger clone lies one nucleotide away. This chain links TRBV6-2 or TRBV6-3 with TRBJ2-2; D remains unclear. Germline CDR1 MNHEY, CDR2 SVGEGT. With 7 bases removed from V and 0 bases from J, the gap between germline ends came to 6 bases. The CDR3 contains 13 residues. CDR3 sequence: CASIESNTGELFF. CDR3 coding DNA: TGTGCCAGCATTGAGTCGAACACCGGGGAGCTGTTTTTT.

The V gene is TRBV27, the J gene TRBJ2-1; no reliable D call. Germline-derived CDR1 and CDR2 are MNHEY and SMNVEV (reference sequence). The CDR3 consists of 12 residues. V lost 8 bases and J 4 bases, leaving 9 bases between the germline ends. CDR3 residues: CASGPSYNEQFF. The CDR3 DNA reads TGTGCCAGCGGTCCCTCTTACAATGAGCAGTTCTTC.

This clonotype came up many times. The chain combines TRBV20-1 with TRBJ2-4, with TRBD1 matching 8 bases. The CDR3 has 15 amino acids. CDR1 DFQATT and CDR2 SNEGSKA come from the germline V gene (reference sequence). The V and J ends lost 4 bases and 0 bases, in that order; junction bases with no gene match: 5. CDR3 region: CSATGQGLAKNIQYF. As DNA, the CDR3 is TGCAGTGCTACCGGACAGGGACTAGCCAAAAACATTCAGTACTTC.

Notes on this clonotype: Just one base apart from a much larger clone, this may be a read error. This chain links TRBV20-1 with TRBJ1-4; the D gene is possibly TRBD1 (6 bases). CDR3 size: 13 residues. CDR1 and CDR2 (germline): DFQATT, SNEGSKA (reference sequence). For the CDR3, the DNA is TGCAGTGCAGAGGAGGACAGATATGAAGAACTGTTTTTT. Its protein is CSAEEDRYEELFF.

This clonotype has at least ten counts. The CDR3 is CASSQDLSASGILQYF. The DNA of the CDR3 is TGCGCCAGCAGCCAAGATCTTTCGGCTAGCGGTATCTTACAGTACTTC. V and J are TRBV4-3 and TRBJ2-7, with TRBD2 matching 7 bases. Trimming at V came to 0 bases and at J to 10 bases, leaving 15 bases not matched to a gene. The CDR3 consists of 16 residues. Germline lookup yields CDR1 LGHNA and CDR2 YSLEER.

This clonotype was picked up many times. The rearrangement links TRBV4-1 to TRBJ1-1; D uncertain. The CDR3 has 11 residues. Trimming took off 3 bases at V and 6 bases at J, with 5 bases between the two ends. CDR1 and CDR2 (germline): MGHRA, YSYEKL. The DNA of the CDR3 is TGCGCCAGCAGCCATGGGGCTGAAGCTTTCTTT. Its translation: CASSHGAEAFF.

The V and J genes are TRBV20-1 and TRBJ2-7; weak D call: TRBD2 (5 bases). There are 17 residues in the CDR3. Deletions cut 0 bases from V and 3 bases from J, with 21 bases between. Germline CDR1 and CDR2: DFQATT and SNEGSKA (reference sequence). The CDR3, as DNA: TGCAGTGCTAGAGATGTGAGGGCGAAACCACCTATCTACGAGCAGTACTTC. Translation gives CSARDVRAKPPIYEQYF.

The CDR3 region is CASIQKGQGVYGYTF. CDR3 sequence (DNA): TGTGCCAGCATTCAAAAAGGACAGGGAGTCTATGGCTACACCTTC. The genes are TRBV6-1 and TRBJ1-2; 8 bases match TRBD1. V dropped 7 bases and J dropped 4; count of bases not matched to a gene: 11. The CDR3 is made up of 15 amino acids. CDR1 and CDR2 (germline): MNHNS, SASEGT.

V and J are TRBV5-6 and TRBJ2-1; unclear D gene. Germline loops: CDR1 SGHDT, CDR2 YYEEEE. V lost 5 bases to trimming and J lost 3 bases, with 15 bases between them. This CDR3 spans 15 amino acids. Here the CDR3 DNA reads TGTGCCAGCAGTCTCCGTCCCTTCGGCTACAATGAGCAGTTCTTC. Its protein product is CASSLRPFGYNEQFF.

J is TRBJ2-3 and V is TRBV27; 8 bases are shared with TRBD2. This CDR3 region has 14 residues. Germline V gene lookup returns CDR1 MNHEY and CDR2 SMNVEV (reference sequence). V trimming: 4 bases; J trimming: 4 bases; junction bases outside the gene matches: 4. CDR3 bases: TGTGCCAGCAGTTCCCGGACTAGCCCAGATACGCAGTATTTT. Its protein product is CASSSRTSPDTQYF.

This clonotype was picked up many times. This chain uses TRBV27 with TRBJ1-1, with TRBD1 matching over 7 bases. In germline, CDR1 is MNHEY, CDR2 SMNVEV (reference sequence). CDR3 size: 15 residues. Trimming cost V 6 bases and J 5 bases; bases outside gene matches: 12. The CDR3 loop reads CASRTNRQGLTEAFF. CDR3 coding DNA: TGTGCCAGCAGGACTAACCGACAGGGTTTAACTGAAGCTTTCTTT.

In this sample, this clonotype turned up many times. The rearrangement uses TRBV7-9 and TRBJ2-7; tentative D call: TRBD2 (6 bases). V dropped 5 bases and J dropped 4 bases, with 15 bases sitting between them. Germline assignment: CDR1 SEHNR and CDR2 FQNEAQ (reference sequence). The CDR3 is made up of 14 amino acids. In nucleotides, the CDR3 is TGTGCCAGCAGCCCGGGGGACTCCTTATACGAGCAGTACTTC. Its translation is CASSPGDSLYEQYF.

On this clonotype: This could be a read error, since a much larger clone is one nucleotide away. The CDR3 region has the DNA TGTGCCAGCAGTTCAGTCGGTCACTCTGGAAACACCATATATTTT. This codes for CASSSVGHSGNTIYF. The V call is TRBV27, the J call TRBJ1-3; no definite D call. V lost 4 bases to trimming and J lost 0 bases, with 10 bases between them. Per the germline V gene, CDR1 is MNHEY and CDR2 is SMNVEV (reference sequence). The CDR3 is 15 residues long.

This clonotype has only a few counts. One junction end disagrees with the germline gene, perhaps due to a read error. The CDR3 nucleotides are TGTGCCACCAGTTATCTAGGGGGCAATCAGCCCCAGCATTTT. As protein: CATSYLGGNQPQHF. The rearrangement joins TRBV6-2 or TRBV6-3 to TRBJ1-5; TRBD1 might be the D (5 bases). The germline gives CDR1 MNHEY, CDR2 SVGEGT. The CDR3 runs to 14 residues.

In its sample, this clonotype was seen a few times. The missing conserved phenylalanine or tryptophan at the end of this CDR3 makes a read error likely. The chain combines TRBV9 with TRBJ1-1, with 9 bases matching TRBD1. This CDR3 contains 15 residues. Trimming removed 4 bases from V and 4 bases from J; junction bases left unmatched: 8. The germline V gene encodes CDR1 SGDLS and CDR2 YYNGEE. CDR3 sequence (DNA): TGTGCCAGCAGCCCAACAGGGGGCCGTGGCACTGAAGCTTTCTCT. Translating gives CASSPTGGRGTEAFS.

In its sample, this clonotype was seen many times. The chain uses TRBV29-1 and TRBJ1-1; D remains ambiguous. This CDR3 is 13 amino acids long. The germline CDR1 and CDR2 sequences are SQVTM and ANQGSEA. V was shortened by 0 bases and J by 1 base, with 6 bases between the two germline ends. The CDR3 sequence is CSVEDQGNTEAFF. The CDR3 nucleotides are TGCAGCGTTGAAGATCAAGGGAACACTGAAGCTTTCTTT. Using reference TRBV29-1 and TRBJ1-1 for the parts outside the CDR3, the full variable domain is SAVISQKPSRDICQRGTSLTIQCQVDSQVTMMFWYRQQPGQSLTLIATANQGSEATYESGFVIDKFPISRPNLTFSTLTVSNMSPEDSSIYLCSVEDQGNTEAFFGQGTRLTVV.

The rearrangement links TRBV6-5 to TRBJ2-1; D possibly corresponds to TRBD2 (7 bases). CDR1 is MNHEY, CDR2 SVGAGI, per germline. Trimming removed 1 base at V and 10 bases at J, with 14 bases between. CDR3 length: 14 amino acids. Written as DNA, the CDR3 is TGTGCCAGCAGTTACTTGGGGGGGCCAGGGGAGCAGTTCTTC. The encoded protein is CASSYLGGPGEQFF.

This clonotype was found many times. The chain uses TRBV13 and TRBJ1-5; tentative D call: TRBD1 (5 bases). From germline, CDR1 is PRHDT and CDR2 FYEKMQ (reference sequence). V was cut by 5 bases and J by 0 bases, with 11 bases left in between. The CDR3 totals 15 residues. The CDR3 here is CASSEGPNSNQPQHF. The CDR3 bases are TGTGCCAGCAGCGAGGGACCAAATAGCAATCAGCCCCAGCATTTT.

This rearrangement joins TRBV15 to TRBJ2-3; the match to TRBD2 covers 9 bases. CDR1 LNHNV and CDR2 YYDKDF come from the germline V gene (reference sequence). This CDR3 spans 16 amino acids. V lost 3 bases, J lost 0 bases, and 4 bases stayed unmatched. This chain's CDR3 is CATSSQREESTDTQYF. CDR3 DNA sequence: TGTGCCACCAGCAGCCAGCGGGAGGAGAGCACAGATACGCAGTATTTT.

This clonotype was seen repeatedly, ten times or more. The chain employs TRBV28 and TRBJ2-7; TRBD2 aligns across 7 bases. The length of the CDR3 is 14 residues. Looked up from germline, CDR1 is MDHEN and CDR2 is SYDVKM. Trimming removed 3 bases from V and 3 bases from J; junction bases left unmatched: 5. The CDR3 loop is CASSFPGLHYEQYF. The CDR3 region has the DNA TGTGCCAGCAGTTTCCCGGGACTACACTACGAGCAGTACTTC.

This clonotype was observed a few times. The genes are TRBV4-1 and TRBJ1-1; TRBD1 matches 7 bases. With V trimmed by 8 bases and J by 0 bases, 6 bases remained unmatched. In germline, CDR1 is MGHRA, CDR2 YSYEKL. The CDR3 has 14 amino acids. The CDR3 DNA sequence: TGCGCCAGCCAGGGGGAATTAATGAACACTGAAGCTTTCTTT. It codes for CASQGELMNTEAFF.

Regarding this clonotype: A much larger clone lies one base from this, so it may be a read error. This sequence joins TRBV7-2 and TRBJ1-1; D not certain. Trimming cost V 5 bases and J 3 bases, with 13 bases left between them. This CDR3 has 14 residues. Germline CDR1 and CDR2: SGHTA and FQGNSA. The CDR3 protein is CASSVDPMDTEAFF. The DNA of the CDR3 is TGTGCCAGCAGCGTGGATCCAATGGACACTGAAGCTTTCTTT.

The rearrangement joins TRBV5-4 to TRBJ2-5, with a weak D call TRBD1 (6 bases). The V end lost 4 bases, the J end lost 5 bases, and 12 bases lay between the germline ends. The CDR3 covers 13 residues. Germline V gene sequence: CDR1 SGHNT, CDR2 YYREEE (reference sequence). Here the CDR3 DNA reads TGTGCCAGCAGCGGACAGCGAGACGAGACCCAGTACTTC. Its translation is CASSGQRDETQYF.